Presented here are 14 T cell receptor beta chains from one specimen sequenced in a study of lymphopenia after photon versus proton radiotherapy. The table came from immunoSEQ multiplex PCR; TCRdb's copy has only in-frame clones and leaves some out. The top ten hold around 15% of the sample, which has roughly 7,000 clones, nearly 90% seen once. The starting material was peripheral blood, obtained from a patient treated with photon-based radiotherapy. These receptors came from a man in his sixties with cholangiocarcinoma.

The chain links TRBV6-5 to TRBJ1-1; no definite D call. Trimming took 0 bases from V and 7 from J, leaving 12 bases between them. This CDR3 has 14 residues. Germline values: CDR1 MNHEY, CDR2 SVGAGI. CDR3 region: CASSYSFSGSEAFF. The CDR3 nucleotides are TGTGCCAGCAGTTACTCCTTTTCGGGTAGTGAAGCTTTCTTT.

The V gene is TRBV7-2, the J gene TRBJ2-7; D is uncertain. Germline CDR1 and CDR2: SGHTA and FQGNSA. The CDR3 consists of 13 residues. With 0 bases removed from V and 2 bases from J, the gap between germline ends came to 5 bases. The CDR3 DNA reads TGTGCCAGCAGCTTAGCGTACACCTACGAGCAGTACTTC. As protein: CASSLAYTYEQYF.

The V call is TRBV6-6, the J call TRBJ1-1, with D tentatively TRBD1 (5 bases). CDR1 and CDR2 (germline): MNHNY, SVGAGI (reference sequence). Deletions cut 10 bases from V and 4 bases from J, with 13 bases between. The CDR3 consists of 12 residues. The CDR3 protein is CATTRGGTEAFF. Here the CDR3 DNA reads TGTGCCACCACCCGCGGGGGCACTGAAGCTTTCTTT.

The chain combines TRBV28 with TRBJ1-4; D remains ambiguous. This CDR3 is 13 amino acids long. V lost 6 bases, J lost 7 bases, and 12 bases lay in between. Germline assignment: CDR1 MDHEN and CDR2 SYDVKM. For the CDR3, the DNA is TGTGCCAGCAGATCCTTGGACGGTGAAAAACTGTTTTTT. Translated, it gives CASRSLDGEKLFF.

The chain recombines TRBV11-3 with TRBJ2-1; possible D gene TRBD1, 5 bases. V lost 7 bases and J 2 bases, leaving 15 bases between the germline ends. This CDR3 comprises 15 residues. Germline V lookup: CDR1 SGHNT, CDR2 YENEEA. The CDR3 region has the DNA TGTGCCAGCACCATAAGAGCAGGGACCTACAATGAGCAGTTCTTC. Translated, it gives CASTIRAGTYNEQFF.

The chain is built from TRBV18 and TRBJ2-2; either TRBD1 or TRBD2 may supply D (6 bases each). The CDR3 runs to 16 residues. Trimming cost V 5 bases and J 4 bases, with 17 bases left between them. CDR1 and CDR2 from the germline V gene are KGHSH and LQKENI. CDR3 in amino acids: CASSTLGGDGTGELFF. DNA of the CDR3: TGTGCCAGCTCAACCCTCGGGGGCGATGGCACCGGGGAGCTGTTTTTT.

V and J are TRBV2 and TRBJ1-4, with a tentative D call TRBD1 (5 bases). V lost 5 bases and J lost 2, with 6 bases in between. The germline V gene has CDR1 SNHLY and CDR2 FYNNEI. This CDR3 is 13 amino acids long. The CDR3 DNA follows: TGTGCCAGCAGTTGGGGGACTAATGAAAAACTGTTTTTT. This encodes CASSWGTNEKLFF.

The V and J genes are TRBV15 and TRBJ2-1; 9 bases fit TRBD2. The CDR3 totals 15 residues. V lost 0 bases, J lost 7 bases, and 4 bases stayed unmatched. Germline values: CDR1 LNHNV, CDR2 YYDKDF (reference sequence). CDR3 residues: CATSREDSGRNEQFF. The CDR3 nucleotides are TGTGCCACCAGCAGAGAGGATAGCGGGAGAAATGAGCAGTTCTTC.

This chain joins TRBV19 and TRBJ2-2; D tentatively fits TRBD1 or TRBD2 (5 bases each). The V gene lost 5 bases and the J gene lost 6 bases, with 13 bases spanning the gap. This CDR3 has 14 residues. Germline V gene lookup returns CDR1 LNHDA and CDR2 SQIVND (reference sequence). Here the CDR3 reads CASSPGPYAGELFF. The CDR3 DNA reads TGTGCCAGTAGTCCGGGACCCTACGCCGGGGAGCTGTTTTTT.

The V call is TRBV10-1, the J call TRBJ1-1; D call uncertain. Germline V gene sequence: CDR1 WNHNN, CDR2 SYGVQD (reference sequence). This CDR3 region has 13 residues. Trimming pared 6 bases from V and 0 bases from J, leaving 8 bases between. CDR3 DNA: TGCGCCAGCAGACTTTCGGTGAACACTGAAGCTTTCTTT. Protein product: CASRLSVNTEAFF.

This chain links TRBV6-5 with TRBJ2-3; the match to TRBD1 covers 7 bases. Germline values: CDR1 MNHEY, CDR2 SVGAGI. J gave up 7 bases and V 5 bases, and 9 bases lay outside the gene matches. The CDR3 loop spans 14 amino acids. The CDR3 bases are TGTGCCAGCAGTCCGACAGGGTCTCAAAATACGCAGTATTTT. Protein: CASSPTGSQNTQYF.

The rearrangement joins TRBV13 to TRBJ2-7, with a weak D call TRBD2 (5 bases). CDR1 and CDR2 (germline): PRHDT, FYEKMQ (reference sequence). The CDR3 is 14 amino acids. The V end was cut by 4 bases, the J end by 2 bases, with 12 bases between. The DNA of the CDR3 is TGTGCCAGCAGCTCGCCCGGGAAACCCTACGAGCAGTACTTC. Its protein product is CASSSPGKPYEQYF.

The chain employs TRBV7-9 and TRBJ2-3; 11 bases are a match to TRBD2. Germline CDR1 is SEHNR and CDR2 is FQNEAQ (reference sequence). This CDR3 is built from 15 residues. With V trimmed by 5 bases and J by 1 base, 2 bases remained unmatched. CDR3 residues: CASSRTSGRTDTQYF. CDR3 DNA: TGTGCCAGCAGCCGGACTAGCGGGCGCACAGATACGCAGTATTTT.

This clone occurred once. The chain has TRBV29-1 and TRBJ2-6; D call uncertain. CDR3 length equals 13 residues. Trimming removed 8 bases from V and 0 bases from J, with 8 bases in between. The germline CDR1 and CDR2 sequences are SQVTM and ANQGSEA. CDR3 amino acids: CSITSSGANVLTF. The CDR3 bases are TGCAGCATAACGAGCTCTGGGGCCAACGTCCTGACTTTC.